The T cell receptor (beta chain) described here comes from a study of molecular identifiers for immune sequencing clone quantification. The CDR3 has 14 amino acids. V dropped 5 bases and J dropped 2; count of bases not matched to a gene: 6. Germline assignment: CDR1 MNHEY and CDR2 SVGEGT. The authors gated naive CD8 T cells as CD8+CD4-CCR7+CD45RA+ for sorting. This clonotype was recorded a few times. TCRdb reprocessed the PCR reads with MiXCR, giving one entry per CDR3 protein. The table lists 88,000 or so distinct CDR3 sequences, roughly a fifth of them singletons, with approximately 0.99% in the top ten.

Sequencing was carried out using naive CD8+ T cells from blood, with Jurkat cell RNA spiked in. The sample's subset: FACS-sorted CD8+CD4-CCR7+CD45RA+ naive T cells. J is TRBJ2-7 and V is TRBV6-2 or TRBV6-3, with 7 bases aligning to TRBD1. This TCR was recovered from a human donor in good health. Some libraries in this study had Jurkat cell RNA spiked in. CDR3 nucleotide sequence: TGTGCCAGCAGTCACAGGGACAGACCCTACGAGCAGTACTTC. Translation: CASSHRDRPYEQYF.